These 17 T cell receptor beta chains came from one sample sequenced in a study of CD8 T cells in ankylosing spondylitis. TCRdb reprocessed the 5' RACE reads via MiXCR and lists one record per CDR3 protein. Of some 150,000 distinct CDR3 sequences listed, approximately 10% were seen once; the top ten hold over 4%. The sequencing input was blood, either unsorted or a sorted T cell fraction (not recorded which). Receptors were obtained from a female donor with ankylosing spondylitis or in good health (not recorded which).

The genes are TRBV7-8 and TRBJ2-4; D uncertain. Germline lookup yields CDR1 SGHVS and CDR2 FQNEAQ. The CDR3 totals 14 residues. Trimming shortened V by 5 bases and J by 0 bases, and 8 bases separated the two germline ends. CDR3 loop: CASSLIEAKNIQYF. In DNA, the CDR3 is TGTGCCAGCAGCCTCATAGAAGCCAAAAACATTCAGTACTTC.

As for this clonotype: A read error may explain this, as a much larger clone is one base away. The chain recombines TRBV2 with TRBJ2-2; 7 bases fit TRBD2. The germline gives CDR1 SNHLY, CDR2 FYNNEI. The CDR3 consists of 16 residues. The CDR3 loop reads CASSDYRGVGTGVLFF. As DNA, the CDR3 is TGTGCCAGCAGTGATTACCGGGGGGTCGGCACCGGGGTGCTGTTTTTT. The full variable domain, rest sourced from reference TRBV2 and TRBJ2-2, is EPEVTQTPSHQVTQMGQEVILRCVPISNHLYFYWYRQILGQKVEFLVSFYNNEISEKSEIFDDQFSVERPDGSNFTLKIRSTKLEDSAMYFCASSDYRGVGTGVLFFGEGSRLTVL.

This clonotype was counted ten times or more. The chain is built from TRBV18 and TRBJ1-4, with 8 bases fitting TRBD1. Germline CDR1 KGHSH, CDR2 LQKENI. This CDR3 region has 14 residues. V lost 6 bases, J lost 5 bases, and 5 bases stayed unmatched. The CDR3 DNA is TGTGCCAGCTCGCTCCGGGACAGGAATGAAAAACTGTTTTTT. It specifies CASSLRDRNEKLFF.

Turning to this clonotype: Because the CDR3 is missing its conserved closing phenylalanine or tryptophan, this is likely a read error. The chain links TRBV28 to TRBJ1-5, with D unclear. CDR1 and CDR2 (germline): MDHEN, SYDVKM. This CDR3 comprises 11 residues. V was cut by 4 bases and J by 5 bases, with 3 bases left in between. The CDR3 nucleotides are TGTGCCAGCAGTTCTGATCAGCCCCAGCATTCT. It is translated as CASSSDQPQHS.

CDR3 sequence reads: CASSYYPTVTTNEKLFF. CDR3 sequence (DNA): TGTGCCAGCAGTTACTACCCAACAGTTACAACTAATGAAAAACTGTTTTTT. The rearrangement joins TRBV6-5 to TRBJ1-4; D uncertain. Germline V lookup: CDR1 MNHEY, CDR2 SVGAGI. The CDR3 runs 17 residues. Trimming took 1 base from V and 0 from J, leaving 12 bases between them.

Many counts were recorded for this clonotype. Written as DNA, the CDR3 is TGTGCCAGTTCCGGACAGGGACCAAGCTACGAGCAGTACTTC. Translated, it gives CASSGQGPSYEQYF. The genes are TRBV28 and TRBJ2-7, with 8 bases identical to TRBD1. Germline V gene data show CDR1 as MDHEN and CDR2 as SYDVKM. CDR3 length equals 14 residues. V shed 9 bases, J shed 3 bases, and the junction held 10 bases outside the gene matches.

In its sample, this clonotype was seen many times. The chain links TRBV20-1 to TRBJ2-7, with D perhaps matching TRBD2 (5 bases). CDR1 and CDR2 from the germline V gene are DFQATT and SNEGSKA (reference sequence). V dropped 6 bases and J dropped 3 bases, with 12 bases sitting between them. The CDR3 is made up of 12 amino acids. The CDR3 sequence: CSASGNNYEQYF. The CDR3 coding sequence is TGCAGTGCCTCCGGGAACAACTACGAGCAGTACTTC.

This clonotype was observed a handful of times. The chain recombines TRBV5-1 with TRBJ2-2; tentatively, D is TRBD1 (6 bases). Germline CDR1 is SGHRS and CDR2 is YFSETQ. Trimming pared 2 bases from V and 3 bases from J, leaving 11 bases between. CDR3 length: 15 amino acids. The CDR3 protein is CASSLRTADTGELFF. CDR3 nucleotide sequence: TGCGCCAGCAGCTTACGGACAGCGGACACCGGGGAGCTGTTTTTT.

This clonotype occurred many times. The chain joins TRBV29-1 to TRBJ2-7; 8 bases are shared with TRBD2. V dropped 0 bases and J dropped 0; count of bases not matched to a gene: 7. Germline assignment: CDR1 SQVTM and CDR2 ANQGSEA. The CDR3 consists of 16 residues. CDR3 in DNA: TGCAGCGTTGAAGATCCAGTTAGCGGGGACTCCTACGAGCAGTACTTC. Protein sequence: CSVEDPVSGDSYEQYF.

In its sample, this clonotype was seen many times. CDR3 nucleotides: TGCGCCAGCACCATGGAGGGGTCTGGGGCCAACGTCCTGACTTTC. It translates to CASTMEGSGANVLTF. This chain joins TRBV5-1 and TRBJ2-6, with D possibly matching TRBD2 (6 bases). From germline, CDR1 is SGHRS and CDR2 YFSETQ. The CDR3 has 15 amino acids. V was shortened by 6 bases and J by 1 base, with 11 bases between the two germline ends. Full variable domain (outside the CDR3, taken from reference TRBV5-1 and TRBJ2-6): KAGVTQTPRYLIKTRGQQVTLSCSPISGHRSVSWYQQTPGQGLQFLFEYFSETQRNKGNFPGRFSGRQFSNSRSEMNVSTLELGDSALYLCASTMEGSGANVLTFGAGSRLTVL.

The table lists this clonotype with many counts. The chain has TRBV20-1 and TRBJ2-1; D is unclear. The CDR3 has 12 residues. V gave up 1 base and J gave up 8 bases, with 9 bases separating them. CDR1 DFQATT and CDR2 SNEGSKA come from the germline V gene (reference sequence). CDR3 region: CSARVGLYEQFF. The CDR3 region has the DNA TGCAGTGCTAGAGTAGGGTTGTATGAGCAGTTCTTC.

As for this clonotype: A much larger clone sits a single nucleotide away, making a read error possible. The V call is TRBV9, the J call TRBJ2-1; D unresolved. The CDR3 runs 11 residues. The germline CDR1 and CDR2 sequences are SGDLS and YYNGEE. The CDR3 DNA follows: TGTGCCAGCAGCGATTACGATGAGCAGTCCTTC. Translating gives CASSDYDEQSF.

This clonotype was counted many times. This chain connects TRBV5-1 to TRBJ2-7; D not certain. The length of the CDR3 is 11 residues. Germline V gene sequence: CDR1 SGHRS, CDR2 YFSETQ. The ends were cut back, 0 bases at V and 5 bases at J, with 3 bases in the middle. CDR3 residues: CASSLDHEQYF. In DNA, the CDR3 is TGCGCCAGCAGCTTGGACCACGAGCAGTACTTC.

The table lists this clonotype with many counts. The chain has TRBV28 and TRBJ1-4; weak D call: TRBD1 (6 bases). The CDR3 totals 14 residues. Germline V gene lookup returns CDR1 MDHEN and CDR2 SYDVKM. The ends were cut back, 4 bases at V and 8 bases at J, with 14 bases in the middle. In DNA form, the CDR3 reads TGTGCCAGCAGTTCTGACAGGAAGGGGGAAAAACTGTTTTTT. It is translated as CASSSDRKGEKLFF. The full variable domain, in which reference TRBV28 and TRBJ1-4 provide the parts outside the CDR3, is DVKVTQSSRYLVKRTGEKVFLECVQDMDHENMFWYRQDPGLGLRLIYFSYDVKMKEKGDIPEGYSVSREKKERFSLILESASTNQTSMYLCASSSDRKGEKLFFGSGTQLSVL.

This clonotype has ten or more counts. The J gene is TRBJ2-1, the V gene TRBV28, with 8 bases aligning to TRBD2. Looked up from germline, CDR1 is MDHEN and CDR2 is SYDVKM. V shed 8 bases and J 4 bases; nucleotides not matched to a gene: 7. This CDR3 spans 14 amino acids. The CDR3 bases are TGTGCCAGCGCTCTTAGCGGGAATTACAATGAGCAGTTCTTC. Protein sequence: CASALSGNYNEQFF.

This clonotype was counted at least ten times. The chain joins TRBV12-3 or TRBV12-4 to TRBJ1-3, with D uncertain. The CDR3 totals 14 residues. V was cut by 3 bases and J by 1 base, with 7 bases left in between. The CDR3 region is CASSFGQSGNTIYF. For the CDR3, the DNA is TGTGCCAGCAGTTTCGGCCAGTCTGGAAACACCATATATTTT.

The table lists this clonotype with a count of one. A much more abundant neighbour one base away suggests this may be a read error. This chain links TRBV29-1 with TRBJ2-7; tentative D call: TRBD2 (6 bases). CDR3 size: 13 residues. The V gene's germline CDR1 is SQVTM and CDR2 ANQGSEA. This CDR3 is CSGGAGSPNEQCF. CDR3 nucleotide sequence: TGCAGCGGAGGGGCCGGGAGTCCCAACGAGCAGTGCTTC.